The sequence of this T cell receptor (beta chain) was determined in a study of molecular identifiers for immune sequencing clone quantification. Notes on this clonotype: Its matching antigen is unknown.

Methods described previously were used for bulk TCR libraries, and listed TCR primers were applied. TCRdb analysed the PCR reads with MiXCR anew, one entry per CDR3 protein. The data contain about half a million distinct CDR3 sequences, 25% of them singletons. Study-wide results and limits: Identical TCR molecules that share a barcode could lead to an underestimation of highly expanded clone sizes. Over 99% of effector molecules, but under 1% in naive cells, were held by clones with more than 20 RNA copies.

The germline CDR1 and CDR2 sequences are SGHRS and YFSETQ. V gave up 5 bases and J gave up 4 bases, with 15 bases separating them. CDR3 length equals 14 residues. The TCR comes from a human donor in good health. Some libraries in this study had Jurkat cell RNA spiked in. This chain joins TRBV5-1 and TRBJ1-2; D gene ambiguous. The sequenced sample consisted of naive CD8+ T cells from blood, with Jurkat cell RNA spiked in. Stated subset: FACS-sorted CD8+CD4-CCR7+CD45RA+ naive T cells. The CDR3 is CASSEGREIYGYTF. CDR3 in DNA: TGCGCCAGCAGTGAGGGCCGCGAAATCTATGGCTACACCTTC.